A selection of T cell receptor beta chains follows, all from one sample in a study of cytomegalovirus exposure and HLA in healthy donors. The assay was immunoSEQ multiplex PCR, and TCRdb's table has in-frame clones only and misses some. The data hold about 92,000 clones, with more than 60% observed a single time. Sample: PBMCs. The receptors stem from a man in his fifties or sixties in good health and CMV-seropositive. The CDR3 runs from the conserved cysteine through the conserved F or W. Fields, in order: J gene, D gene, V gene, clone size, CDR3 DNA, CDR3 protein. D genes are given only for firm matches. A row's size may be missing; if present it is once, few, many or a size class.

J gene: TRBJ2-3; D gene: -; V gene: TRBV4-1; clone size: -; CDR3 DNA: TGCGCCAGCAGCCAACCGGGAGATACGCAGTATTTT; CDR3 protein: CASSQPGDTQYF
J gene: TRBJ2-2; D gene: TRBD2; V gene: TRBV7-8; clone size: -; CDR3 DNA: TGTGCCAGCCTCCCGACTAGCGGTCGTCCCGGGGAGCTGTTTTTT; CDR3 protein: CASLPTSGRPGELFF
J gene: TRBJ2-1; D gene: TRBD1; V gene: TRBV5-6; clone size: -; CDR3 DNA: TGTGCCAGCAGCCCAGGACAGGGATCGAGCTCCTACAATGAGCAGTTCTTC; CDR3 protein: CASSPGQGSSSYNEQFF
J gene: TRBJ1-1; D gene: -; V gene: TRBV19; clone size: -; CDR3 DNA: TGTGCCAGTAGTACACGGGAGTACGCGAGTGCTGAAGCTTTCTTT; CDR3 protein: CASSTREYASAEAFF
J gene: TRBJ2-3; D gene: -; V gene: TRBV5-6; clone size: -; CDR3 DNA: TGTGCCAGCGGGGAGGAGGCAGATACGCAGTATTTT; CDR3 protein: CASGEEADTQYF
J gene: TRBJ2-5; D gene: -; V gene: TRBV5-1; clone size: -; CDR3 DNA: TGCGCCAGCAAGCTGGACAACCAAGAGACCCAGTACTTC; CDR3 protein: CASKLDNQETQYF
J gene: TRBJ1-4; D gene: -; V gene: TRBV27; clone size: once; CDR3 DNA: TGTGCCAGCAGCCGGGCACAGGCCGCGGAAAAACTGTTTTTT; CDR3 protein: CASSRAQAAEKLFF
J gene: TRBJ2-7; D gene: -; V gene: TRBV14; clone size: -; CDR3 DNA: TGTGCCAGCAGCCAACGGGGCGAGCAGTACTTC; CDR3 protein: CASSQRGEQYF
J gene: TRBJ2-3; D gene: -; V gene: TRBV1; clone size: -; CDR3 DNA: TGCACCAGCAGCCAAGATAGGGAGGATACGCAGTATTTT; CDR3 protein: CTSSQDREDTQYF
J gene: TRBJ2-6; D gene: -; V gene: TRBV6-1; clone size: -; CDR3 DNA: TGTGCCAGCAGTGAAGCGCTTCTGGCGAGCGCTGGGGCCAACGTCCTGACTTTC; CDR3 protein: CASSEALLASAGANVLTF
J gene: TRBJ2-7; D gene: TRBD1; V gene: TRBV5-5; clone size: -; CDR3 DNA: TGTGCCAGCAGCCTGACTGTCGGACAGGGCCCCTACGAGCAGTACTTC; CDR3 protein: CASSLTVGQGPYEQYF
J gene: TRBJ2-7; D gene: -; V gene: TRBV29-1; clone size: -; CDR3 DNA: TGCAGCGTTGTGGACACCCGCTACGAGCAGTACTTC; CDR3 protein: CSVVDTRYEQYF
J gene: TRBJ2-5; D gene: TRBD2; V gene: TRBV4-1; clone size: -; CDR3 DNA: TGCGCCAGCAGACGGACTAGCGGGGGGCAAGAGACCCAGTACTTC; CDR3 protein: CASRRTSGGQETQYF
J gene: TRBJ2-5; D gene: -; V gene: TRBV11-3; clone size: -; CDR3 DNA: TGTGCCAGCAGCCGCCAGGGGCCTGGGGAGACCCAGTACTTC; CDR3 protein: CASSRQGPGETQYF
J gene: TRBJ1-1; D gene: -; V gene: TRBV13; clone size: once; CDR3 DNA: TGTGCCAGCAGCTTATGGGGCGCCTGGATGAACACTGAAGCTTTCTTT; CDR3 protein: CASSLWGAWMNTEAFF
J gene: TRBJ1-5; D gene: -; V gene: TRBV10-3; clone size: -; CDR3 DNA: TGTGCCATCATCCCGGAACAGAATCAGCCCCAGCATTTT; CDR3 protein: CAIIPEQNQPQHF
J gene: TRBJ1-1; D gene: -; V gene: TRBV18; clone size: -; CDR3 DNA: TGTGCCAGCTCACCAGTATTGTCCAAAGGGAGCACTGAAGCTTTCTTT; CDR3 protein: CASSPVLSKGSTEAFF
J gene: TRBJ1-6; D gene: TRBD1; V gene: TRBV4-3; clone size: -; CDR3 DNA: TGCGCCAGCAGCCAATCGGAGGGGGCGGCGTATTCACCCCTCCACTTT; CDR3 protein: CASSQSEGAAYSPLHF
J gene: TRBJ2-7; D gene: -; V gene: TRBV20-1; clone size: few; CDR3 DNA: TGCAGTGCATCGACAGCCTACGAGCAGTACTTC; CDR3 protein: CSASTAYEQYF
J gene: TRBJ1-1; D gene: -; V gene: TRBV2; clone size: -; CDR3 DNA: TGTGCCAGCAGTGATCCGGGGGGCACTGAAGCTTTCTTT; CDR3 protein: CASSDPGGTEAFF
J gene: TRBJ1-2; D gene: -; V gene: TRBV9; clone size: -; CDR3 DNA: TGTGCCAGCAGCGATGGGGGGAGCTATGGCTACACCTTC; CDR3 protein: CASSDGGSYGYTF
J gene: TRBJ2-6; D gene: -; V gene: TRBV4-3; clone size: -; CDR3 DNA: TGCGCCAGCAGCCAAGTCGGGGGCTCTGGGGCCAACGTCCTGACTTTC; CDR3 protein: CASSQVGGSGANVLTF
J gene: TRBJ2-2; D gene: TRBD1; V gene: TRBV5-1; clone size: -; CDR3 DNA: TGCGCCAGCAGCCCGACAGGGGGCGCCGGGGAGCTGTTTTTT; CDR3 protein: CASSPTGGAGELFF
J gene: TRBJ2-7; D gene: TRBD2; V gene: TRBV6-5; clone size: -; CDR3 DNA: TGTGCCAGCAGCCGCCGGGGGGGGGCCTACGAGCAGTACTTC; CDR3 protein: CASSRRGGAYEQYF
J gene: TRBJ1-1; D gene: TRBD1; V gene: TRBV10-2; clone size: -; CDR3 DNA: TGCGCCAGCAGTGAGGTTAGACAGGGGTTAGCTTTCTTT; CDR3 protein: CASSEVRQGLAFF
J gene: TRBJ1-4; D gene: TRBD1; V gene: TRBV7-9; clone size: -; CDR3 DNA: TGTGCCAGCAGCCAGGGACAGGGTGAGGGAGAAAAACTGTTTTTT; CDR3 protein: CASSQGQGEGEKLFF
J gene: TRBJ2-3; D gene: TRBD2; V gene: TRBV7-2; clone size: -; CDR3 DNA: TGTGCCAGCACCCCCCCGCGGGGGGGCACAGATACGCAGTATTTT; CDR3 protein: CASTPPRGGTDTQYF
J gene: TRBJ2-1; D gene: -; V gene: TRBV5-1; clone size: -; CDR3 DNA: TGCGCCAGCAGTATTACTGCGTATGAGCAGTTCTTC; CDR3 protein: CASSITAYEQFF
J gene: TRBJ2-5; D gene: TRBD1; V gene: TRBV29-1; clone size: -; CDR3 DNA: TGCAGCGTCGATCAGGGGGTTCGGGAGACCCAGTACTTC; CDR3 protein: CSVDQGVRETQYF